This is a list of T cell receptor beta chains from one sample in a study of cytomegalovirus exposure and HLA in healthy donors. Repertoires were generated with immunoSEQ multiplex PCR, while TCRdb's copy carries only in-frame clones and drops some. The table lists 150,000 to 200,000 clones, 75% to 80% of them singletons, with about 5.6% in the top ten. The sequenced material came from PBMCs. The receptors were sampled from a woman in her thirties in good health and CMV-seropositive. CDR3s include the opening cysteine and the closing phenylalanine or tryptophan. Each record gives: D gene, clone size, J gene, V gene, CDR3 protein, CDR3 DNA. A D gene is named only where the DNA matches it firmly. A clone size is listed for some rows: how often the clone was seen (once, few, many), or a class if it is expanded.

-,-,TRBJ2-5,TRBV21-1,CASSKGLPTPGTQYF,TGTGCCAGCAGCAAAGGCCTCCCCACCCCGGGGACCCAGTACTTC
TRBD1,once,TRBJ1-2,TRBV12-5,CASGLADRVWDYGYTF,TGTGCTAGTGGTTTGGCCGACAGGGTGTGGGACTATGGCTACACCTTC
-,-,TRBJ1-1,TRBV19,CASSIDRYYTEAFF,TGTGCCAGTAGTATCGACAGGTACTACACTGAAGCTTTCTTT
TRBD2,-,TRBJ2-1,TRBV7-9,CASSLVGGGLAGEVFF,TGTGCCAGCAGCTTAGTAGGGGGAGGACTAGCGGGGGAAGTGTTCTTC
-,-,TRBJ2-1,TRBV27,CASSSGGSYNEQFF,TGTGCCAGCAGTTCCGGAGGGTCATACAATGAGCAGTTCTTC
TRBD2,-,TRBJ2-1,TRBV10-1,CASSETSGANEQFF,TGCGCCAGCAGTGAGACTAGCGGTGCCAATGAGCAGTTCTTC
-,-,TRBJ2-2,TRBV9,CASSVGSSSGELFF,TGTGCCAGCAGCGTAGGGTCTTCCAGCGGGGAGCTGTTTTTT
-,few,TRBJ2-1,TRBV5-1,CASSLAVAFYNEQFF,TGCGCCAGCAGCTTGGCCGTAGCATTTTACAATGAGCAGTTCTTC
TRBD2,few,TRBJ2-1,TRBV11-2,CASSSRGLAGYNEQFF,TGTGCCAGCAGCTCGCGGGGACTAGCGGGGTACAATGAGCAGTTCTTC
TRBD2,-,TRBJ2-1,TRBV11-2,CASSGGLAGSFREQFF,TGTGCCAGCAGCGGCGGATTAGCGGGATCCTTTCGGGAGCAGTTCTTC
TRBD1,-,TRBJ2-3,TRBV6-4,CASSRTGLSTDTQYF,TGTGCCAGCTCCCGGACAGGGCTCAGCACAGATACGCAGTATTTT
-,-,TRBJ2-1,TRBV19,CASSYRVHEQFF,TGTGCCAGTAGTTACAGGGTTCATGAGCAGTTCTTC
TRBD2,-,TRBJ2-3,TRBV5-1,CASSLALAGGPDTQYF,TGCGCCAGCAGCTTGGCTCTGGCGGGGGGGCCAGATACGCAGTATTTT
TRBD1,-,TRBJ1-5,TRBV2,CASSSTRTGTANQPQHF,TGTGCCAGCAGCTCTACTCGTACCGGGACAGCCAATCAGCCCCAGCATTTT
TRBD2,-,TRBJ2-7,TRBV9,CASSVGLAGETYEQYF,TGTGCCAGCAGCGTAGGTCTGGCGGGGGAGACCTACGAGCAGTACTTC
-,once,TRBJ2-7,TRBV6-5,CASSRRFEQYF,TGTGCCAGCAGTAGGAGATTCGAGCAGTACTTC
TRBD2,-,TRBJ2-5,TRBV5-1,CASSLEGGGASETQYF,TGCGCCAGCAGCTTGGAGGGCGGGGGGGCTTCAGAGACCCAGTACTTC
TRBD1,-,TRBJ2-7,TRBV6-1,CASSPGQGYHEQYF,TGTGCTAGCAGCCCGGGACAGGGCTACCACGAGCAGTACTTC
-,-,TRBJ1-2,TRBV27,CASSLIRGGSGGYTF,TGTGCCAGCAGTTTAATACGGGGGGGCTCGGGGGGCTACACCTTC
TRBD1,-,TRBJ2-7,TRBV6-6,CASSYPNRGRYEQYF,TGTGCCAGCAGTTACCCAAACAGGGGCCGCTACGAGCAGTACTTC
TRBD1,few,TRBJ2-2,TRBV7-9,CSSSLEGGYSTGELFF,TGTTCCAGCAGCTTAGAAGGGGGCTATAGCACCGGGGAGCTGTTTTTT
-,-,TRBJ1-1,TRBV11-2,CASSLSRVDTEAFF,TGTGCCAGCAGCTTGTCCAGGGTGGACACTGAAGCTTTCTTT
-,-,TRBJ1-2,TRBV4-1,CASSRGTLGYTF,TGCGCCAGCAGCCGGGGGACTTTGGGCTACACCTTC
-,-,TRBJ2-7,TRBV5-4,CASSLVFGLASYEQYF,TGTGCCAGCAGCTTGGTGTTTGGGCTAGCGAGCTACGAGCAGTACTTC
TRBD1,-,TRBJ1-1,TRBV6-1,CASTGTGSMNTEAFF,TGTGCCAGCACCGGGACAGGGAGCATGAACACTGAAGCTTTCTTT
-,-,TRBJ1-2,TRBV28,CASSLRRSYGYTF,TGTGCCAGCAGTTTACGGAGATCCTATGGCTACACCTTC
TRBD2,-,TRBJ2-1,TRBV29-1,CSASSGLGEQFF,TGCAGCGCGTCTAGCGGACTGGGTGAGCAGTTCTTC
-,few,TRBJ2-7,TRBV29-1,CSVAERRYEQYF,TGCAGCGTTGCCGAGAGGCGGTACGAGCAGTACTTC
-,-,TRBJ2-7,TRBV2,CASSETRDTLREQYF,TGTGCCAGCAGTGAAACCCGGGACACGCTCCGTGAGCAGTACTTC
-,-,TRBJ1-2,TRBV10-3,CAISEDYSKNYGYTF,TGTGCCATCAGTGAGGACTACAGCAAAAACTATGGCTACACCTTC
-,-,TRBJ1-2,TRBV2,CASSKTGSEGYTF,TGTGCCAGCAGCAAAACAGGGTCAGAAGGCTACACCTTC
-,-,TRBJ1-1,TRBV7-6,CASSLEFRGNTEAFF,TGTGCCAGCAGCTTAGAGTTCAGGGGGAACACTGAAGCTTTCTTT
-,-,TRBJ2-7,TRBV2,CASSRTGGFYEQYF,TGTGCCAGCAGCCGGACCGGGGGTTTCTACGAGCAGTACTTC
-,-,TRBJ2-1,TRBV28,CASSPFAASSYNEQFF,TGTGCCAGCAGCCCCTTTGCGGCCAGCTCCTACAATGAGCAGTTCTTC
TRBD2,-,TRBJ2-1,TRBV4-2,CASSQEASGDNEQFF,TGTGCCAGCAGCCAAGAGGCCAGCGGGGACAATGAGCAGTTCTTC
-,-,TRBJ2-4,TRBV11-2,CASSRLYLAKNIQYF,TGTGCCAGCAGCCGACTGTACTTAGCCAAAAACATTCAGTACTTC
-,-,TRBJ1-4,TRBV7-6,CASSLKIGAGDNEKLFF,TGTGCCAGCAGCTTGAAAATTGGGGCTGGGGATAATGAAAAACTGTTTTTT
-,-,TRBJ2-7,TRBV5-1,CASSLEGRRVDEQYF,TGCGCCAGCAGCTTGGAAGGACGCAGGGTGGACGAGCAGTACTTC
-,-,TRBJ1-3,TRBV19,CASTVTVSGNTIYF,TGTGCCAGTACCGTGACAGTATCTGGAAACACCATATATTTT
TRBD2,-,TRBJ2-1,TRBV13,CASSRTSGGMNEQFF,TGTGCCAGCAGCCGGACTAGCGGGGGAATGAATGAGCAGTTCTTC
-,-,TRBJ2-3,TRBV28,CASSLEGKTQYF,TGTGCCAGCAGTTTGGAGGGTAAAACGCAGTATTTT
-,once,TRBJ2-3,TRBV5-4,CASSTVPDTQYF,TGTGCCAGCAGCACAGTCCCAGATACGCAGTATTTT
TRBD2,-,TRBJ2-1,TRBV6-4,CASSGLAGVDEQFF,TGTGCCAGCTCGGGACTAGCGGGAGTCGATGAGCAGTTCTTC
TRBD1,-,TRBJ1-1,TRBV18,CASSEGQGTEAFF,TGTGCCAGCTCAGAAGGACAGGGCACTGAAGCTTTCTTT
TRBD1,-,TRBJ2-4,TRBV5-1,CASSTGQEKNIQYF,TGCGCCAGCAGCACGGGACAGGAAAAAAACATTCAGTACTTC
-,-,TRBJ2-7,TRBV7-9,CASSPTSERSSYEQYF,TGTGCCAGCAGCCCTACCTCGGAACGGAGCTCCTACGAGCAGTACTTC
-,once,TRBJ2-1,TRBV2,CASSDGETYNEQFF,TGTGCCAGCAGTGACGGGGAGACTTACAATGAGCAGTTCTTC
TRBD1,-,TRBJ2-7,TRBV4-2,CASSQDLGQGPYEQYF,TGTGCCAGCAGCCAAGACTTGGGACAGGGGCCATACGAGCAGTACTTC